This T cell receptor (beta chain) was sequenced during a study of cytomegalovirus exposure and HLA in healthy donors. CDR1 MDHEN and CDR2 SYDVKM come from the germline V gene. The V end was cut by 3 bases, the J end by 7 bases, with 13 bases between. The CDR3 is 14 residues long. Notes on the study in general: Previously analyzed data showed that most TCR beta V segments were productive at a frequency of about 90% or about 30%. Among the CMV-associated chains, a few were confirmed in vitro as specific for CMV antigens. 87-base-pair reads could not separate some V segments, including TRBV6-2 and TRBV6-3.

The count of this clone is one. The antigen is unknown. Primers included in the PCR were 60 Vbeta and 13 Jbeta primers. Generated by immunoSEQ multiplex PCR, the TCRdb table keeps only in-frame clones and is missing some. The data contain 100,000 to 150,000 clones, 75% to 90% of them singletons. Sequences were obtained from PBMCs. The rearrangement uses TRBV28 and TRBJ2-1; tentatively, D is TRBD1 (7 bases). The clonotype originates from a young man in good health and CMV-seropositive. Written as DNA, the CDR3 is TGTGCCAGCAGTTTCCAGGGGGGTGGAAATGAGCAGTTCTTC. Translated, it gives CASSFQGGGNEQFF.